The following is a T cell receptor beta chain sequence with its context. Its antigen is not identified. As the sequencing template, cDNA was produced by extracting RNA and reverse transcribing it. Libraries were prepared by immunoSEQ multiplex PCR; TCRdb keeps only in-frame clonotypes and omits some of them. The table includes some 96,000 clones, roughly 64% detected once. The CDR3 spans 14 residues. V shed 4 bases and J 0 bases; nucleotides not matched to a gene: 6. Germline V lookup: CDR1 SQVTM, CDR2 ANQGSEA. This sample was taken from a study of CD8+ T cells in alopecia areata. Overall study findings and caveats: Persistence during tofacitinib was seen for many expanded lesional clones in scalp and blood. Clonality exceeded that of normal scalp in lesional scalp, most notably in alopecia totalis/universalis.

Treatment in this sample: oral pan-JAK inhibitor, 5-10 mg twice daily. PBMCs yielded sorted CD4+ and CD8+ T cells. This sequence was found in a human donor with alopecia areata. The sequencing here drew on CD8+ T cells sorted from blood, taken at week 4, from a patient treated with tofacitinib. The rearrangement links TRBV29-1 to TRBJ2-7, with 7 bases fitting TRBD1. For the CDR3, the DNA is TGCAGCGTTGTTCCCCGGGACAGCTCCTACGAGCAGTACTTC. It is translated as CSVVPRDSSYEQYF.